These 2 T cell receptor beta chains originate from one sample sequenced in a study of blood T cell repertoires in COVID-19. Produced via immunoSEQ multiplex PCR; TCRdb's table is partial and in-frame only. The data show under 250,000 clones, approximately 80% seen once. Material for sequencing was PBMCs or T cells enriched from blood (not recorded which). Every receptor here comes from a man in his sixties who had recovered from COVID-19.

As concerns this clone: Other DNA sequences in this specimen translate into the identical CDR3. This CDR3 reads CASSPRTANYGYTF. Written as DNA, the CDR3 is TGTGCCAGCAGCCCACGGACAGCTAACTATGGCTACACCTTC. The gene calls are TRBV7-2 and TRBJ1-2; TRBD1 might be the D (6 bases). The length of the CDR3 is 14 residues. The germline V gene has CDR1 SGHTA and CDR2 FQGNSA. The germline V and J ends were trimmed by 5 bases and 0 bases, with 10 bases remaining between them.

CDR3 residues: CASSHLGAANTGELFF. Written as DNA, the CDR3 is TGCGCCAGCAGCCACCTTGGGGCAGCGAACACCGGGGAGCTGTTTTTT. The chain recombines TRBV4-3 with TRBJ2-2, with D possibly being TRBD1 (5 bases). V was trimmed by 3 bases and J by 0 bases, leaving 11 bases between them. This CDR3 has 16 residues. Germline assignment: CDR1 LGHNA and CDR2 YSLEER.